This TCR beta chain comes out of a study of blood T cell repertoires in COVID-19. The overall study: The study drew acute and convalescent COVID-19 samples from the United States, Italy and Spain. In each case, the material was cDNA or gDNA derived from T cells, B-cell-depleted T cells, or PBMCs.

The table came from immunoSEQ multiplex PCR; TCRdb's copy has only in-frame clones and leaves some out. This sample has 95,000 to 150,000 clones; 70% to 85% occur once, and the top ten carry 4.5%. The CDR3 is 13 residues long. In germline, CDR1 is SNHLY, CDR2 FYNNEI. Trimming stripped 11 bases from V and 2 bases from J, with 15 bases between. The sample taken for sequencing was peripheral blood. This chain connects TRBV2 to TRBJ1-2; weak D call: TRBD1 (5 bases). This TCR was recovered from a woman between 70 and 85 years old with acute or convalescent COVID-19. The CDR3 region is CASQDISNYGYTF. The DNA of the CDR3 is TGTGCCTCCCAGGACATTTCCAACTATGGCTACACCTTC.